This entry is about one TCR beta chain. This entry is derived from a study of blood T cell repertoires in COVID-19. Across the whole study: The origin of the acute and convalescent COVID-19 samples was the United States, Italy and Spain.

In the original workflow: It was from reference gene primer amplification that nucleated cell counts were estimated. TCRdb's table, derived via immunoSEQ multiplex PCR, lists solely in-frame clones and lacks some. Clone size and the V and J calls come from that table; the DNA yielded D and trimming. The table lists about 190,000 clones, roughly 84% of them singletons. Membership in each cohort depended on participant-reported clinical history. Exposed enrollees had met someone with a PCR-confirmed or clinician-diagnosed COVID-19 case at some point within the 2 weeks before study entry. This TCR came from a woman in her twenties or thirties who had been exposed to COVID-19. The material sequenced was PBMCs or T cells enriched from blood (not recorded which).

The CDR3 nucleotides read TGTGCCAGCAGCCAAGCGCCGGCAGGGGATCCTGGGGCCAACGTCCTGACTTTC. This translates into CASSQAPAGDPGANVLTF. The chain is built from TRBV14 and TRBJ2-6; D is possibly TRBD1 (6 bases). From germline, CDR1 is SGHDN and CDR2 FVKESK. Trimming left V 1 base short and J 2 bases short, with 15 bases between. The CDR3 is 18 residues long. The entire variable domain, with the rest obtained from reference TRBV14 and TRBJ2-6, is as follows: EAGVTQFPSHSVIEKGQTVTLRCDPISGHDNLYWYRRVMGKEIKFLLHFVKESKQDESGMPNNRFLAERTGGTYSTLKVQPAELEDSGVYFCASSQAPAGDPGANVLTFGAGSRLTVL.